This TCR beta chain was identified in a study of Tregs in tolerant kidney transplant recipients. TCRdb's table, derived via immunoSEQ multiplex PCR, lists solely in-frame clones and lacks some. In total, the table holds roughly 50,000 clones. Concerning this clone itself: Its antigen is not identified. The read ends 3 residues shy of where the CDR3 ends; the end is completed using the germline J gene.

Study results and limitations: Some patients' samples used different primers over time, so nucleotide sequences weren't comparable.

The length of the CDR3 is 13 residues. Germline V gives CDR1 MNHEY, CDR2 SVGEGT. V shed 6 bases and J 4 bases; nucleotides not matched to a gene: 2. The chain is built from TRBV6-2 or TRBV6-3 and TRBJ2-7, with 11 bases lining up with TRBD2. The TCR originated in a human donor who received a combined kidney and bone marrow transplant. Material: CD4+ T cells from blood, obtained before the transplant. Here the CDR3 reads CASRGTSGYEQYF. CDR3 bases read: TGTGCCAGCAGGGGGACTAGCGGTTACGAG.